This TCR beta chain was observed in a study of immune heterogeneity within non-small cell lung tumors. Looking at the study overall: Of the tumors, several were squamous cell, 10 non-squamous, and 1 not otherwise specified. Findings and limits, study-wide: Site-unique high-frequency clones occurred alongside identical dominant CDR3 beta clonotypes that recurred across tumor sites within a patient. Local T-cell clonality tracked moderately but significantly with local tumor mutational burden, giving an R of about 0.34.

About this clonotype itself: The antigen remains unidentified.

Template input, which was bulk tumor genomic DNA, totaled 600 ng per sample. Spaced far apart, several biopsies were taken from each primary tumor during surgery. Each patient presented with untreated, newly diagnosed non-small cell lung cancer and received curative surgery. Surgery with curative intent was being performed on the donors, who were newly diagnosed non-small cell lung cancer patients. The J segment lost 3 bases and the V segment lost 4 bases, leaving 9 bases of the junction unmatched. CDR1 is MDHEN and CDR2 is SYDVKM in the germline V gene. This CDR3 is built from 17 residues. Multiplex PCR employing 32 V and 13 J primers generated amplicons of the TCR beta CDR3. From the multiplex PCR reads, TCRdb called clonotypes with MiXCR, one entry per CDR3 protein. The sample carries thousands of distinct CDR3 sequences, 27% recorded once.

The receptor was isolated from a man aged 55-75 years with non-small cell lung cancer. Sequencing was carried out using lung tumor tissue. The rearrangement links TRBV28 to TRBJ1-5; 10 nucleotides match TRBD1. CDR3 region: CASSSSGQGGYNQPQHF. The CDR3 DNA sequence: TGTGCCAGCAGTTCCTCCGGACAGGGGGGATACAATCAGCCCCAGCATTTT. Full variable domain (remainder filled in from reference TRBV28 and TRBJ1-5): DVKVTQSSRYLVKRTGEKVFLECVQDMDHENMFWYRQDPGLGLRLIYFSYDVKMKEKGDIPEGYSVSREKKERFSLILESASTNQTSMYLCASSSSGQGGYNQPQHFGDGTRLSIL.